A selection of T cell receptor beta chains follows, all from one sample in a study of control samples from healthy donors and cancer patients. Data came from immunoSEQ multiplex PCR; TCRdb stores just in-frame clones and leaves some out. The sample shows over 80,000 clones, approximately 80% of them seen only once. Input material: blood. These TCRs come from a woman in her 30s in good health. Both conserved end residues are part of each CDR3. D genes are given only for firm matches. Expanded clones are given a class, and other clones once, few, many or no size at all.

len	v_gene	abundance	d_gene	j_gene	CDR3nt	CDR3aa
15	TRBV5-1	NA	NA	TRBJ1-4	TGCGCCAGCAGCTTGGAGCCATTGCCTAATGAAAAACTGTTTTTT	CASSLEPLPNEKLFF
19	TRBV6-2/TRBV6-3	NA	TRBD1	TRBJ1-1	TGTGCCAGCAGTTCGGGGCGGTCCGGGACAGGGGGGCGGAACACTGAAGCTTTCTTT	CASSSGRSGTGGRNTEAFF
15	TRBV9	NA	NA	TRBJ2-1	TGTGCCAGCAGCCCGGAAGGCGTGGACTACAATGAGCAGTTCTTC	CASSPEGVDYNEQFF
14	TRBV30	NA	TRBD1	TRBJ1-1	TGTGCCTGGAGTGGCGACAGGGGGAACACTGAAGCTTTCTTT	CAWSGDRGNTEAFF
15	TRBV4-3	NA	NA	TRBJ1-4	TGCGCCAGCAGCCAAGGGCCGGGAACTAATGAAAAACTGTTTTTT	CASSQGPGTNEKLFF
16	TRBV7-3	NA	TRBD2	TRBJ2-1	TGTGCCAGCAGCCTGAGACTAGCGGGGGAAAACAATGAGCAGTTCTTC	CASSLRLAGENNEQFF
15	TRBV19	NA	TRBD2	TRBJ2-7	TGTGCCAGTAGTAGGGCCGGGACTAGCTACTACGAGCAGTACTTC	CASSRAGTSYYEQYF
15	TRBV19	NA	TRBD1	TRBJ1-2	TGTGCCAGTAGTATAGGGCCGACAGGGAACTATGGCTACACCTTC	CASSIGPTGNYGYTF
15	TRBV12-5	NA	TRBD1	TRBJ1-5	TGTGCTAGTGCCCTCGTGGGGACAGGGAATCAGCCCCAGCATTTT	CASALVGTGNQPQHF
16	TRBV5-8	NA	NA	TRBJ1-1	TGTGCCAGCAGCTTGGCCGGTGGATTTGTGGACACTGAAGCTTTCTTT	CASSLAGGFVDTEAFF
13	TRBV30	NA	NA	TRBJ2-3	TGTGCCTGGAGCGGGTTCCGCACAGATACGCAGTATTTT	CAWSGFRTDTQYF
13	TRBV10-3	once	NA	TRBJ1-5	TGTGCCATCAGTGAAGACTTCGATCAGCCCCAGCATTTT	CAISEDFDQPQHF
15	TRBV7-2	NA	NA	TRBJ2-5	TGTGCCAGCAGCACCCAGGGTGGGAATCAAGAGACCCAGTACTTC	CASSTQGGNQETQYF
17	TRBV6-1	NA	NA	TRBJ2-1	TGTGCCAGCAGTGAAATTTCAGGTCACAGCTCCTACAATGAGCAGTTCTTC	CASSEISGHSSYNEQFF
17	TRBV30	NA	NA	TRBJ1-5	TGTGCCTGGAGTACTGACCGAAGTCGGTATAGCAATCAGCCCCAGCATTTT	CAWSTDRSRYSNQPQHF
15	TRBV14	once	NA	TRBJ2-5	TGTGCCAGCAGCCAAGACGGACGGGGGCAAGAGACCCAGTACTTC	CASSQDGRGQETQYF
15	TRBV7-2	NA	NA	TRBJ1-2	TGTGCCAGCAGCTTATCAACAAAACAGGGAGGTGGCTACACCTTC	CASSLSTKQGGGYTF